The clone carrying this T cell receptor (beta chain) was detected a few times. Its antigen is not identified. This sample is drawn from a study of cytomegalovirus exposure and HLA in healthy donors. Researchers ran the PCR with 60 Vbeta and 13 Jbeta primers. Authors' methods: Per a later analysis, the number of unique TCR beta chains was approximately 73 million, of which roughly 10 million were shared. Libraries were prepared by immunoSEQ multiplex PCR; TCRdb keeps only in-frame clonotypes and omits some of them. V, J and clone size are taken as reported in that table, and D and trimming were inferred from the DNA itself. The table includes 90,000 to 100,000 clones, roughly 76% detected once. General study points: DRB1 had the most TCR associations and HLA-C the fewest, a later analysis found, with rates varying by HLA locus. Presence/absence analyses took donor sequencing depth as roughly uniform. A later analysis showed that HLA-associated TCR beta chains had undergone more clonal expansion than equally common others.

Germline CDR1 reads SQVTM; CDR2 reads ANQGSEA. The ends were cut back, 1 base at V and 2 bases at J, with 12 bases in the middle. The CDR3 is made up of 15 amino acids. Sequencing was carried out using PBMCs. V and J are TRBV29-1 and TRBJ1-3; tentative D call: TRBD1 (5 bases). The TCR sequence derives from a middle-aged man in good health and CMV-seronegative. CDR3 protein: CSVEGNQGPGNTIYF. As DNA, the CDR3 is TGCAGCGTTGAAGGAAACCAGGGTCCTGGAAACACCATATATTTT.